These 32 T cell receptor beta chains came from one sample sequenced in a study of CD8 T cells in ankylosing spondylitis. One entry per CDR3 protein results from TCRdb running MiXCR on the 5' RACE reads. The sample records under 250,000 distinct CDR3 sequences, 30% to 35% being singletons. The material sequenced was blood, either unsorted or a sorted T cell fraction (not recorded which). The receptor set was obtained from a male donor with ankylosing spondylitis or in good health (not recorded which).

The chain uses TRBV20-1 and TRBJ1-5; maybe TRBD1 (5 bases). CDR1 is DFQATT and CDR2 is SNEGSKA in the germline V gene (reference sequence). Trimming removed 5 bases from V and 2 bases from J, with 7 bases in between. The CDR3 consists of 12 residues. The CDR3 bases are TGCAGTGCTGAAGGGGGCAATCAGCCCCAGCATTTT. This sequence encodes CSAEGGNQPQHF.

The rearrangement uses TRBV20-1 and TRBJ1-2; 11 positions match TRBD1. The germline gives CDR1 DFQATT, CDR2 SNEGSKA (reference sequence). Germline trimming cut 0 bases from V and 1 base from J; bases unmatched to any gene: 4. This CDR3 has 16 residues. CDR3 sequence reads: CSARDRGTGGNYGYTF. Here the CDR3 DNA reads TGCAGTGCTAGAGATCGGGGGACAGGGGGTAACTATGGCTACACCTTC.

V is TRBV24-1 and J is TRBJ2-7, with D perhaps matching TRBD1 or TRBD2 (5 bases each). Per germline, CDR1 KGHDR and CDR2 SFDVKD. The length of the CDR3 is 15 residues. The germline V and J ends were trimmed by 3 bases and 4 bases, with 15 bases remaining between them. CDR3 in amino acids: CATSDRDGPRYEQYF. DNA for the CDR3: TGTGCCACCAGTGATCGGGACGGTCCACGGTACGAGCAGTACTTC.

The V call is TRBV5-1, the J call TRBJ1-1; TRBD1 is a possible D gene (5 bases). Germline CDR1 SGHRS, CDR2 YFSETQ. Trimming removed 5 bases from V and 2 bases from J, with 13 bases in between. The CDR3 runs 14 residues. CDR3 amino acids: CASSSWDPNTEAFF. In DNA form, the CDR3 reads TGCGCCAGCAGTTCCTGGGACCCCAACACTGAAGCTTTCTTT.

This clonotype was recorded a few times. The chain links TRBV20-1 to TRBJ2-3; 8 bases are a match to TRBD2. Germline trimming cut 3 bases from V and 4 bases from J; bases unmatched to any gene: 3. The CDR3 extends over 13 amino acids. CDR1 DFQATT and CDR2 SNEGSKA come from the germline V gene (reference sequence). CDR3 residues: CSASGGASDTQYF. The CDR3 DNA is TGCAGTGCTAGCGGGGGGGCCTCAGATACGCAGTATTTT.

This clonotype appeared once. The CDR3 DNA sequence: TGTGCCAGCAGACCGGGACTAGCGGGGGAGCAGTTCTTC. This encodes CASRPGLAGEQFF. The chain uses TRBV6-1 and TRBJ2-1, with TRBD2 matching over 13 bases. This CDR3 spans 13 amino acids. V shed 6 bases, J shed 10 bases, and the junction held 3 bases outside the gene matches. The germline V gene has CDR1 MNHNS and CDR2 SASEGT.

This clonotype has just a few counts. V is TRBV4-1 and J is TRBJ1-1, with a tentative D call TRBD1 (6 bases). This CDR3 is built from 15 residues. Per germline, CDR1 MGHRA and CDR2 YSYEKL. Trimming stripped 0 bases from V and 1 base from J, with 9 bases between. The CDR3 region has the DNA TGCGCCAGCAGCCAAGAAGTGGGGGCGAACACTGAAGCTTTCTTT. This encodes CASSQEVGANTEAFF.

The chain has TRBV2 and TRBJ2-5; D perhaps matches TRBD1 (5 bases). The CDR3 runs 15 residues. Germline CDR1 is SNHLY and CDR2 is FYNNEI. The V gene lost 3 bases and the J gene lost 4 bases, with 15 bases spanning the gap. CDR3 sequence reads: CASSDVAGITETQYF. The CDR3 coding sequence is TGTGCCAGCAGTGATGTGGCAGGGATTACAGAGACCCAGTACTTC.

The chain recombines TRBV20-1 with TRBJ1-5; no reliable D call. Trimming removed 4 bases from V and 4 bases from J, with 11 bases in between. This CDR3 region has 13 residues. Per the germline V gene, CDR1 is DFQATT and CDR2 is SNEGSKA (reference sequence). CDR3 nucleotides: TGCAGTGCTAAATCAAGTTATAATCAGCCCCAGCATTTT. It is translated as CSAKSSYNQPQHF.

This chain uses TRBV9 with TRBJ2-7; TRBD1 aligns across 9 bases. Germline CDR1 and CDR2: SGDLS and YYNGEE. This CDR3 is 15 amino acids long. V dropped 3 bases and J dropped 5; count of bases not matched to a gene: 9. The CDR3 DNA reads TGTGCCAGCAGCGCGGCCGGGACAGGGATCAACGAGCAGTACTTC. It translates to CASSAAGTGINEQYF.

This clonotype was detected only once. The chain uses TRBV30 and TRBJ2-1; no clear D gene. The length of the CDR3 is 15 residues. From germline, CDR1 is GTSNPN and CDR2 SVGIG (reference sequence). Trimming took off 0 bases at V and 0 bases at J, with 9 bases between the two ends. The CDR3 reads CAWSVIPSSYNEQFF. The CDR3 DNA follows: TGTGCCTGGAGTGTAATCCCCAGCTCCTACAATGAGCAGTTCTTC.

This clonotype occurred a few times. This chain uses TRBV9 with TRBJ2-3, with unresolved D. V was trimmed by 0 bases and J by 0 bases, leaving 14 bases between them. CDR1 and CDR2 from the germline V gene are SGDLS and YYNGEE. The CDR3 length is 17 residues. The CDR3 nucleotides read TGTGCCAGCAGCGTAGTAGGAGACGGTCGCAGCACAGATACGCAGTATTTT. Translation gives CASSVVGDGRSTDTQYF. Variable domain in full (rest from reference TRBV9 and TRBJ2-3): DSGVTQTPKHLITATGQRVTLRCSPRSGDLSVYWYQQSLDQGLQFLIQYYNGEERAKGNILERFSAQQFPDLHSELNLSSLELGDSALYFCASSVVGDGRSTDTQYFGPGTRLTVL.

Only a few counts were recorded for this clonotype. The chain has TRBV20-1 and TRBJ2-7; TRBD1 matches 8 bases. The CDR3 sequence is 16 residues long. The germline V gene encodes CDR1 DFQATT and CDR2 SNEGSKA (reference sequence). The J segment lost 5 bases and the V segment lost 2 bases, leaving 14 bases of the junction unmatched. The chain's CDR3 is CSARTSNRGKANEQYF. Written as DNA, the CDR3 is TGCAGTGCTAGAACGTCAAACAGGGGGAAGGCAAACGAGCAGTACTTC.

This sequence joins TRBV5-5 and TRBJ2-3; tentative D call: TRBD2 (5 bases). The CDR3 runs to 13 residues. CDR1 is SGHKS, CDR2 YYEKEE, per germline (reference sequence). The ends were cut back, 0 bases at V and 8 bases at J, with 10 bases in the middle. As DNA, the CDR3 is TGTGCCAGCAGCTTGGCTGCGGGTGGTACGCAGTATTTT. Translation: CASSLAAGGTQYF.

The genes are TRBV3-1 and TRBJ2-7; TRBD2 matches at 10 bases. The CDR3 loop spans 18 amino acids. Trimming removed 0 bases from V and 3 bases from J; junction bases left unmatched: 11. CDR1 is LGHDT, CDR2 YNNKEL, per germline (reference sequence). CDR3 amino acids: CASSQDLVGLAGDYEQYF. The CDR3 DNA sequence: TGTGCCAGCAGCCAAGATCTTGTAGGGCTAGCGGGGGACTACGAGCAGTACTTC.

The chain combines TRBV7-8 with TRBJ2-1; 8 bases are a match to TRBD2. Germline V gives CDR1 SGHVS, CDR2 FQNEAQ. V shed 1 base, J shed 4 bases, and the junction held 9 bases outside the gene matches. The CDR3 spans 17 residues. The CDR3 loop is CASSLDPGASGYNEQFF. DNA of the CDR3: TGTGCCAGCAGCTTAGACCCGGGGGCTAGCGGGTACAATGAGCAGTTCTTC.

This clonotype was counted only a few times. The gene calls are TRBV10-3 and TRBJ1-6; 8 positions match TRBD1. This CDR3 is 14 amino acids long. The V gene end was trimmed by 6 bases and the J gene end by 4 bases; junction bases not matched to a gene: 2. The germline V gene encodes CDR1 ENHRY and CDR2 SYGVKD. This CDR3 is CAIRQGDYNSPLHF. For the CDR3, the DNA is TGTGCCATCAGACAGGGGGATTATAATTCACCCCTCCACTTT.

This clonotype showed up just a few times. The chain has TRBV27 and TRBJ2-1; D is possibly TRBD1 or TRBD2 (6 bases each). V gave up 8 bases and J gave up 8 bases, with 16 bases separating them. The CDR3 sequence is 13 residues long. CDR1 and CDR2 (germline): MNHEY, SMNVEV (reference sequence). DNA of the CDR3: TGTGCCAGCCCCAGGGGCCGGGGGCATGAGCAGTTCTTC. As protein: CASPRGRGHEQFF.

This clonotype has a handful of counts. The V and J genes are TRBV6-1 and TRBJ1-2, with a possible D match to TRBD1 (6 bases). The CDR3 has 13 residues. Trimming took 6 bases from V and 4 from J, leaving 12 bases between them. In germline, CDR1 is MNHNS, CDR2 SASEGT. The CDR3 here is CASSLTGPYGYTF. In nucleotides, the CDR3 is TGTGCCAGCAGCCTGACAGGCCCCTATGGCTACACCTTC.

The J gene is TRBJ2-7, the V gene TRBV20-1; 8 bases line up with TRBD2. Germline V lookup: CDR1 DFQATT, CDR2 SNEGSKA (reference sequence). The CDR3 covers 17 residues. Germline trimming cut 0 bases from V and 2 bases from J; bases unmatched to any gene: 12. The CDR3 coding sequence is TGCAGTGCTAGAGATCTTAACGGCGGGGGGTTCCCCTACGAGCAGTACTTC. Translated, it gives CSARDLNGGGFPYEQYF.

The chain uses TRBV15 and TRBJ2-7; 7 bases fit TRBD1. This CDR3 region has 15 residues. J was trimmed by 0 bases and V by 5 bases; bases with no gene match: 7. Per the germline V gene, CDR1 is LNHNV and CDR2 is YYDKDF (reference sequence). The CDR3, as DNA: TGTGCCACCAGCGGAAAGACAGGGTTCTCCTACGAGCAGTACTTC. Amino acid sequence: CATSGKTGFSYEQYF.

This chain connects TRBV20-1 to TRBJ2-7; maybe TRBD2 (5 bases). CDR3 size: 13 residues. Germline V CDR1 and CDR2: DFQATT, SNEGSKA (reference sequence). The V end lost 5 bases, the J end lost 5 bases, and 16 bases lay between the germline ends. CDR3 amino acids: CSAARARGHEQYF. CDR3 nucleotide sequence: TGCAGTGCTGCGCGGGCTCGAGGCCACGAGCAGTACTTC.

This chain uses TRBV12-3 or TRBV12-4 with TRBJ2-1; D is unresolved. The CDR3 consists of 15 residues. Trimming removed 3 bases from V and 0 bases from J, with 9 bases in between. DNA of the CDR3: TGTGCCAGCAGTTTCGGCCAGATCTCCTACAATGAGCAGTTCTTC. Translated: CASSFGQISYNEQFF.

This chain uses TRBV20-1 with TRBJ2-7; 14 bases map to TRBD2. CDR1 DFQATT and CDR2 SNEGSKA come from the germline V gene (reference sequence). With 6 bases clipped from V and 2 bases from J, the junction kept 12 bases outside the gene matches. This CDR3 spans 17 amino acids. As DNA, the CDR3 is TGCAGTGCCCTTGGGACTAGCGGGGGTTCTATAGCCTACGAGCAGTACTTC. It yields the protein CSALGTSGGSIAYEQYF.

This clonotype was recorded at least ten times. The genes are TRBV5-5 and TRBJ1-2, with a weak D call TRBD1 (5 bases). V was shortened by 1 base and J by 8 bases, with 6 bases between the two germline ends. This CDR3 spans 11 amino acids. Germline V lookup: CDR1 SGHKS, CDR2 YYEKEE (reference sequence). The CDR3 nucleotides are TGTGCCAGCAGCTTGAGGGACGGCTACACCTTC. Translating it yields CASSLRDGYTF.

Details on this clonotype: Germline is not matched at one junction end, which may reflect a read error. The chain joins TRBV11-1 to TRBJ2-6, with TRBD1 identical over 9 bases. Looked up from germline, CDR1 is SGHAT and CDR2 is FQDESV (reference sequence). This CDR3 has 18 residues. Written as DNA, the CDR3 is TGTGCCAGCAGCTCGCCCGGGACAGGGATCTCTGGGGCCAACGGCCTGACTTTC. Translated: CASSSPGTGISGANGLTF. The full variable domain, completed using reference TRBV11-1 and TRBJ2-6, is EAEVAQSPRYKITEKSQAVAFWCDPISGHATLYWYRQILGQGPELLVQFQDESVVDDSQLPKDRFSAERLKGVDSTLKIQPAELGDSAMYLCASSSPGTGISGANGLTFGAGSRLTVL.

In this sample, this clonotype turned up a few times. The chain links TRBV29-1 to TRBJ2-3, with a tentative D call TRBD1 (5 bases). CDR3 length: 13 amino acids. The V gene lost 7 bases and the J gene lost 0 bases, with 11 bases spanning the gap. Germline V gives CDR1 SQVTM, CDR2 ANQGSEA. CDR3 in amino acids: CSATDSSTDTQYF. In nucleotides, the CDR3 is TGCAGCGCCACCGACAGTAGCACAGATACGCAGTATTTT.

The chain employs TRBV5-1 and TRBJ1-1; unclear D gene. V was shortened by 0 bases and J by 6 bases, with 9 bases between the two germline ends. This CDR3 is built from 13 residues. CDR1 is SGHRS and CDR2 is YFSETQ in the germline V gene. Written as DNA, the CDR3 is TGCGCCAGCAGCTTGGGGCGGGATCCTGAAGCTTTCTTT. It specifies CASSLGRDPEAFF.

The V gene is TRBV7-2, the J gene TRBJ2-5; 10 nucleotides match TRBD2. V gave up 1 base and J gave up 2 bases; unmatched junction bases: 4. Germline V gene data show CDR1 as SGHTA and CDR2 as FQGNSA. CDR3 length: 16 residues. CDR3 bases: TGTGCCAGCAGCTTAGATAGCGGGGGGATACAAGAGACCCAGTACTTC. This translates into CASSLDSGGIQETQYF.

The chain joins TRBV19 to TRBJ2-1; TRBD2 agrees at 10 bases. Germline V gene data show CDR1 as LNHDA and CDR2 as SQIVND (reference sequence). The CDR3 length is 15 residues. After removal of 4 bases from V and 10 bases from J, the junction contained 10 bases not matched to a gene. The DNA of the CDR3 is TGTGCCAGTAGTACTCCGGGACTAGCGAATGGAGAGCAGTTCTTC. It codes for CASSTPGLANGEQFF.

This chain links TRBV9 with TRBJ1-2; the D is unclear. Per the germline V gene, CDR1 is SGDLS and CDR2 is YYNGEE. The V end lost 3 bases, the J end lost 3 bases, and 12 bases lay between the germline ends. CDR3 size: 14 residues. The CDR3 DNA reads TGTGCCAGCAGCGCCCCGGGGTCTGACTATGGCTACACCTTC. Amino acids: CASSAPGSDYGYTF.

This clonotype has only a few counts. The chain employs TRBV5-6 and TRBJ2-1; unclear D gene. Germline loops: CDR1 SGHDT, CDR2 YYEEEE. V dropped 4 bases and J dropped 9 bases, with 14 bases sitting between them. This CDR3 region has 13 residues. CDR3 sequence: CASSPLDVGEQFF. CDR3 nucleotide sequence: TGTGCCAGCAGCCCTCTCGACGTCGGTGAGCAGTTCTTC.